This T cell receptor beta chain originates from a study of CD8+ T cells in alopecia areata (dated by TCRdb to about 2018). Turning to the overall study: Treated patients were enrolled in an open-label pilot trial of oral tofacitinib, 5 to 10 mg twice daily, for moderate-to-severe alopecia areata. The RNA source kit depended on sample type: the PAXgene miRNA kit for fixed scalp, the miRNeasy kit for PBMCs, and the RNeasy kit for mouse skin. Patients received tofacitinib for 6 to 18 months and were then followed off drug for 6 months to check for delayed response and recurrence. High-throughput TCRbeta sequencing was used to examine T cell clonal expansion in alopecia areata in both the C3H/HeJ mouse model and human patients. In humans, TCRbeta sequencing was performed on scalp tissue and on sorted CD4+ and CD8+ peripheral blood T cells from healthy controls and from patients with patchy or totalis/universalis alopecia areata. TCRbeta CDR3 regions were amplified by immunoSEQ multiplex PCR using 35 Vbeta forward and 13 Jbeta reverse primers. In treated patients, disease severity was measured using the SALT score, which gives the percentage of scalp surface area affected. Tofacitinib-treated patients had biopsies at baseline and at 4 and 24 weeks of treatment, with a later scalp biopsy in several patients. Clonality in the scalp was compared among normal scalp (n=4), patchy alopecia areata scalp (n=8), and alopecia totalis/universalis scalp (n=8). Summary of the overall study and its limitations: Many expanded lesional clones were found to persist in scalp and blood during tofacitinib treatment, and relapse after treatment cessation may be partly explained by this persistence. Compared with normal scalp, lesional scalp, particularly in alopecia totalis/universalis, had higher clonality and more expanded CD8+ clones, which suggests antigenic drive. TCR sequences shared between patients were less clear than in mice, possibly partly because of HLA diversity in the patient population. Scalp TCR repertoire analysis is complicated because resident alphabeta T cells in normal human skin are also sequenced, whereas mouse skin is dominated by gammadelta T cells. Tofacitinib significantly decreased scalp clonality and the number of expanded CD8+ clones among the top 100 scalp clones. Because the treated cohort was small and had just a single nonresponder, larger studies are needed to establish links between baseline CD8+ expansion and response.

Libraries were constructed by the immunoSEQ multiplex PCR assay. To provide template for TCR sequencing, every sample had RNA extracted and reverse transcribed into cDNA. SuperScript III was used for first-strand cDNA synthesis, primed with a 2:1 mix of oligo-dT and random hexamers. A synthetic immune receptor repertoire was used to assess amplification bias, and residual bias was removed computationally. The authors' pipeline ran thus. Raw reads were preprocessed for error removal, and CDR3 was defined according to IMGT conventions as running from the conserved cysteine to phenylalanine. Clonality was computed as 1 minus the Shannon entropy, with the entropy normalized by log2 of the number of productive unique TCRs. Whether each scalp clone was CD4 or CD8 was inferred by checking scalp TCRbeta sequences against the CD4 and CD8 repertoires from sorted blood. TCRdb took this table from immuneACCESS and kept in-frame rearrangements with V and J called. Such tables lack part of the clones; where checked against another copy, unresolved V genes explain under half of the gap, and the rest is unexplained. V, J and clone size are those of that table, while D and trimming were read from the DNA. A total of about 120,000 clones appear in this sample, about three fifths of them only once. Under 35% of the sample is in the top ten clones.

The time point label, as the study defines it: around 28 days on oral tofacitinib. The sample's treatment or condition, from its label and the paper: oral pan-JAK inhibitor, 5-10 mg twice daily. Lesional scalp punch biopsies and peripheral blood were collected from alopecia areata patients. PBMCs were isolated by density centrifugation and stained for CD3, CD4 and CD8, after which CD4+ and CD8+ T cells were sorted on a FACSAria. About this clone: Its antigen remains unidentified. Qualities for individual bases were not recorded, and no much larger clone is one base off.

The CDR3 spans 13 residues, from the cysteine through the phenylalanine. CDR3 DNA only is kept here, 39 bases in frame from base 1. Here V drops 6 bases and J drops 8 bases, and the junction holds 7 bases not matched to any gene. According to the germline V gene, CDR1 reads MNHEY and CDR2 reads SVGAGI. The source was CD8+ T cells sorted from blood, collected at week 4, from a patient treated with tofacitinib. The clonotype originates from a human donor with alopecia areata. The rearranged segments are TRBV6-5 and TRBJ1-2, with TRBD1 identical over 9 junction bases. The DNA is TGTGCCAGCAGCGCCACAGGGGGCGTCGGCTACACCTTC. Translation gives CASSATGGVGYTF.